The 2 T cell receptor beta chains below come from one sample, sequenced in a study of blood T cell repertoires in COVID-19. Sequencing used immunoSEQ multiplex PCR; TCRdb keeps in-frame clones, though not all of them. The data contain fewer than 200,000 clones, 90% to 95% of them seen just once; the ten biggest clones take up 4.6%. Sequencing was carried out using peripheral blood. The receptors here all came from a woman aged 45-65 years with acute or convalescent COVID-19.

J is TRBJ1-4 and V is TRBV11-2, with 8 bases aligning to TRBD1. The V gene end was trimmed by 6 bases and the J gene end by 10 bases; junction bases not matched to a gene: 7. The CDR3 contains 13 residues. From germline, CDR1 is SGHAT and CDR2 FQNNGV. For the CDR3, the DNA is TGTGCCAGCAGATCTACAGGGGGAGGAAAACTGTTTTTT. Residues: CASRSTGGGKLFF.

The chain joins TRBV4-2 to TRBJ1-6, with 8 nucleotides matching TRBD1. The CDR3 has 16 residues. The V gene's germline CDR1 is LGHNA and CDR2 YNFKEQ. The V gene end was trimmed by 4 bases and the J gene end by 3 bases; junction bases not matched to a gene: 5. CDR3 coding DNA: TGTGCCAGCAGCCTCCAGGGGGCGAACTATAATTCACCCCTCCACTTT. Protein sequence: CASSLQGANYNSPLHF.